This T cell receptor beta chain came from a study of CD8 T cells in Susac syndrome. V trimming: 6 bases; J trimming: 5 bases; junction bases outside the gene matches: 4. This CDR3 spans 14 amino acids. Negative isolation was applied to CD8+ and CD4+ T cells, and FACS enrichment was applied to TEMRA cells. With random hexamers, roughly 0.5 to 1 ug RNA was reverse transcribed. TCR beta CDR3 was amplified by immunoSEQ multiplex PCR. This amplification extended across 54 Vbeta and 13 Jbeta segments. TCRdb reprocessed the immunoSEQ multiplex PCR reads with MiXCR, giving one entry per CDR3 protein. The table has about 200,000 distinct CDR3 sequences, more than 85% seen once.

This rearrangement joins TRBV12-3 or TRBV12-4 to TRBJ2-1; TRBD2 agrees at 10 bases. The specimen was CD8+ T cells from PBMCs. This sequence originates from a human donor with multiple sclerosis. In DNA, the CDR3 is TGTGCCAGCAGCGTTAGCGGGAGGCACAATGAGCAGTTCTTC. Translated, it gives CASSVSGRHNEQFF.